This entry lists 14 T cell receptor beta chains sequenced from one sample in a study of blood T cell repertoires in COVID-19 (dated by TCRdb to about 2020). The library was produced with the immunoSEQ multiplex PCR assay. Sourced from immuneACCESS, this table was stored by TCRdb with only in-frame sequences that have V and J called. A share of the clones is absent; for the studies checked, an unresolved V gene accounts for under half, and the remainder has no known explanation. A total of about 160,000 clones appear in this sample, approximately 87% of them only once. 10% of the sample rests with the top ten. The specimen was peripheral blood. The receptors derive from a woman in her seventies with COVID-19, enrolled during active disease.

The CDR3 loop reads CASSLARKGPYEQYF. In nucleotides, the CDR3 is TGTGCCAGCAGCTTGGCCCGGAAGGGGCCCTACGAGCAGTACTTC. The V call is TRBV5-6, the J call TRBJ2-7, with D possibly TRBD1 on 5 matching bases. Germline values: CDR1 SGHDT, CDR2 YYEEEE. The CDR3 sequence is 15 residues long. Trimming pared 0 bases from V and 2 bases from J, leaving 12 bases between.

This rearrangement joins TRBV29-1 to TRBJ2-1; 7 bases line up with TRBD1. The CDR3 is made up of 13 amino acids. The ends lost 7 bases at V and 6 bases at J; junction bases unmatched: 9. Germline assignment: CDR1 SQVTM and CDR2 ANQGSEA. The CDR3 sequence is CSGSGQLVNEQFF. The CDR3 region has the DNA TGCAGCGGCTCGGGACAGTTAGTCAATGAGCAGTTCTTC.

The chain combines TRBV5-1 with TRBJ1-4; 7 bases match TRBD1. The CDR3 is 13 amino acids. Germline-derived CDR1 and CDR2 are SGHRS and YFSETQ. V lost 4 bases, J lost 4 bases, and 1 base stayed unmatched. The CDR3 sequence is CASSRDSNEKLFF. The CDR3 DNA sequence: TGCGCCAGCAGCAGGGACAGTAATGAAAAACTGTTTTTT. Using reference TRBV5-1 and TRBJ1-4 for the parts outside the CDR3, the full variable domain is KAGVTQTPRYLIKTRGQQVTLSCSPISGHRSVSWYQQTPGQGLQFLFEYFSETQRNKGNFPGRFSGRQFSNSRSEMNVSTLELGDSALYLCASSRDSNEKLFFGSGTQLSVL.

The chain uses TRBV7-8 and TRBJ1-2; D is unclear. The V and J ends lost 1 base and 2 bases respectively, with 5 bases between them. The CDR3 has 13 residues. Germline lookup yields CDR1 SGHVS and CDR2 FQNEAQ. This CDR3 is CASSLGQNYGYTF. In nucleotides, the CDR3 is TGTGCCAGCAGCTTAGGGCAGAACTATGGCTACACCTTC.

The V gene is TRBV18, the J gene TRBJ2-1; perhaps TRBD1 as D (6 bases). V lost 5 bases and J lost 0, with 11 bases in between. The germline V gene encodes CDR1 KGHSH and CDR2 LQKENI. The CDR3 runs to 15 residues. CDR3 loop: CASSSGTLSYNEQFF. The CDR3, as DNA: TGTGCCAGCTCATCCGGGACACTCTCCTACAATGAGCAGTTCTTC.

In its sample, this clone was seen once. V is TRBV5-1 and J is TRBJ2-3; 10 bases agree with TRBD2. With 0 bases clipped from V and 3 bases from J, the junction kept 4 bases outside the gene matches. CDR3 length: 16 amino acids. Germline V CDR1 and CDR2: SGHRS, YFSETQ. CDR3 coding DNA: TGCGCCAGCAGCTTGGCTAGCGGGGGTGGGACAGATACGCAGTATTTT. It codes for CASSLASGGGTDTQYF.

The CDR3 nucleotides are TGCGCCAGCAGCTTGGTACCCGGGACAGCCGGGGGTGAAGCTTTCTTT. Translating gives CASSLVPGTAGGEAFF. V gene TRBV5-1 combines with J gene TRBJ1-1; TRBD1 matches 7 bases. V shed 0 bases and J 7 bases; nucleotides not matched to a gene: 12. This CDR3 spans 16 amino acids. Germline loops: CDR1 SGHRS, CDR2 YFSETQ.

This sequence joins TRBV6-5 and TRBJ1-1, with 8 bases identical to TRBD1. Trimming cost V 6 bases and J 8 bases; bases outside gene matches: 14. Per the germline V gene, CDR1 is MNHEY and CDR2 is SVGAGI. This CDR3 has 15 residues. The CDR3 DNA reads as TGTGCCAGCAGCCCAACCTTTCGGACAGGGAGGGAAGCTTTCTTT. Translation: CASSPTFRTGREAFF.

The chain links TRBV6-5 to TRBJ1-3, with D possibly matching TRBD1 (5 bases). Germline-derived CDR1 and CDR2 are MNHEY and SVGAGI. Trimming removed 5 bases at V and 2 bases at J, with 7 bases between. This CDR3 contains 13 residues. DNA for the CDR3: TGTGCCAGCAGTATGACAGCTGGAAACACCATATATTTT. Translating gives CASSMTAGNTIYF.

The chain employs TRBV10-1 and TRBJ2-3; 13 bases are shared with TRBD2. V shed 4 bases, J shed 0 bases, and the junction held 7 bases outside the gene matches. The CDR3 extends over 18 amino acids. CDR1 and CDR2 from the germline V gene are WNHNN and SYGVQD (reference sequence). The CDR3: CASSGLAGGRPSTDTQYF. The CDR3 nucleotides are TGCGCCAGCAGTGGACTAGCGGGGGGCCGACCTAGCACAGATACGCAGTATTTT.

The chain couples TRBV30 to TRBJ1-3; 8 nucleotides line up with TRBD1. The CDR3 is 16 amino acids. V trimming: 5 bases; J trimming: 3 bases; junction bases outside the gene matches: 12. In germline, CDR1 is GTSNPN, CDR2 SVGIG (reference sequence). The CDR3 loop is CAWGTGRTGFGNTIYF. CDR3 coding DNA: TGTGCCTGGGGGACAGGCCGAACGGGATTTGGAAACACCATATATTTT.

As for this clone: Other DNA variants within this sample encode the same CDR3. The chain recombines TRBV19 with TRBJ1-2; 9 bases are shared with TRBD1. CDR3 length: 13 residues. V lost 6 bases and J lost 4; bases outside the gene matches: 3. Germline CDR1 and CDR2: LNHDA and SQIVND (reference sequence). The CDR3 is CASSPDRGYGYTF. CDR3 DNA: TGTGCCAGTAGCCCGGACAGGGGCTATGGCTACACCTTC.

This chain uses TRBV27 with TRBJ2-6, with D tentatively TRBD1 (5 bases). The CDR3 extends over 16 amino acids. Trimming took off 6 bases at V and 4 bases at J, with 16 bases between the two ends. The V gene's germline CDR1 is MNHEY and CDR2 SMNVEV (reference sequence). The CDR3, as DNA: TGTGCCAGCAGCCCGAAAGGACAACCCGGGGCCAACGTCCTGACTTTC. As protein: CASSPKGQPGANVLTF.

The chain joins TRBV7-9 to TRBJ2-2; D uncertain. V lost 0 bases and J 2 bases, leaving 13 bases between the germline ends. The CDR3 runs 17 residues. Germline assignment: CDR1 SEHNR and CDR2 FQNEAQ (reference sequence). The CDR3 DNA reads TGTGCCAGCAGCTTAGCCTTAGAACAGCTAAACACCGGGGAGCTGTTTTTT. Amino acids: CASSLALEQLNTGELFF.